The 21 T cell receptor beta chains below come from one sample, sequenced in a study of CD8+ T cells in alopecia areata. Treatment denoted: oral pan-JAK inhibitor, 5-10 mg twice daily. Sequencing templates came from extracted RNA that was reverse transcribed into cDNA. Only in-frame clones appear in the TCRdb table, and some are missing; sequencing was by immunoSEQ multiplex PCR. The sample lists tens of thousands of clones, around 66% seen once, with roughly a quarter in the top ten. This material consisted of CD8+ T cells sorted from blood, taken at week 24, from a patient treated with tofacitinib. These receptors came from a human donor with alopecia areata.

This chain connects TRBV4-1 to TRBJ2-1; TRBD1 aligns across 11 bases. Germline V gene lookup returns CDR1 MGHRA and CDR2 YSYEKL. CDR3 length equals 14 residues. V lost 6 bases, J lost 9 bases, and 7 bases stayed unmatched. Here the CDR3 DNA reads TGCGCCAGCAGTGGACAGGGGGCAGCCGGTGAGCAGTTCTTC. Residues: CASSGQGAAGEQFF.

The chain couples TRBV27 to TRBJ2-3, with D unresolved. CDR1 is MNHEY, CDR2 SMNVEV, per germline (reference sequence). This CDR3 is 14 amino acids long. The V end lost 2 bases, the J end lost 0 bases, and 6 bases lay between the germline ends. The CDR3: CASSLPESTDTQYF. The CDR3 coding sequence is TGTGCCAGCAGTTTACCGGAAAGCACAGATACGCAGTATTTT.

This clone came up a few times. The chain recombines TRBV7-2 with TRBJ2-5, with D possibly TRBD2 on 5 matching bases. Trimming took off 5 bases at V and 2 bases at J, with 12 bases between the two ends. The germline gives CDR1 SGHTA, CDR2 FQGNSA. The CDR3 is made up of 14 amino acids. CDR3 bases: TGTGCCAGCAGCGGGTCAGCGGAGCAAGAGACCCAGTACTTC. Its translation: CASSGSAEQETQYF.

The V gene is TRBV27, the J gene TRBJ1-1, with D possibly being TRBD1 (5 bases). Germline values: CDR1 MNHEY, CDR2 SMNVEV (reference sequence). The CDR3 has 13 amino acids. V lost 5 bases to trimming and J lost 5 bases, with 12 bases between them. CDR3 sequence (DNA): TGTGCCAGCAGTCGGGGGGTTAAGACTGAAGCTTTCTTT. Its protein product is CASSRGVKTEAFF.

The rearrangement uses TRBV7-9 and TRBJ2-6, with unresolved D. The CDR3 contains 16 residues. Germline V CDR1 and CDR2: SEHNR, FQNEAQ (reference sequence). V was shortened by 0 bases and J by 1 base, with 7 bases between the two germline ends. The CDR3 coding sequence is TGTGCCAGCAGCTTAGCGCTGAGTTCTGGGGCCAACGTCCTGACTTTC. Translated, it gives CASSLALSSGANVLTF.

The chain is built from TRBV5-4 and TRBJ1-1; TRBD1 might be the D (6 bases). Germline CDR1 and CDR2: SGHNT and YYREEE (reference sequence). This CDR3 has 15 residues. V was clipped by 1 base and J by 0 bases, with 10 bases between them. The DNA for the CDR3 is TGTGCCAGCAGCTTGCTACAGGGTATGAACACTGAAGCTTTCTTT. Protein sequence: CASSLLQGMNTEAFF.

This rearrangement joins TRBV28 to TRBJ2-1; TRBD1 agrees at 9 bases. Germline-derived CDR1 and CDR2 are MDHEN and SYDVKM. V shed 3 bases, J shed 8 bases, and the junction held 5 bases outside the gene matches. There are 14 residues in the CDR3. The CDR3 nucleotides read TGTGCCAGCAGTTTGGGGACAGGGCTCCATGAGCAGTTCTTC. Its protein is CASSLGTGLHEQFF. Using reference TRBV28 and TRBJ2-1 for the parts outside the CDR3, the full variable domain is DVKVTQSSRYLVKRTGEKVFLECVQDMDHENMFWYRQDPGLGLRLIYFSYDVKMKEKGDIPEGYSVSREKKERFSLILESASTNQTSMYLCASSLGTGLHEQFFGPGTRLTVL.

V is TRBV7-6 and J is TRBJ1-5, with a possible D match to TRBD1 (5 bases). CDR1 SGHVS and CDR2 FNYEAQ come from the germline V gene. V was cut by 5 bases and J by 0 bases, with 20 bases left in between. The CDR3 has 18 amino acids. CDR3 bases: TGTGCCAGCAGCCCGGGGCGTTCCGCGACATATAGCAATCAGCCCCAGCATTTT. This gives the protein CASSPGRSATYSNQPQHF.

The table lists this clone with a few counts. The rearrangement joins TRBV6-5 to TRBJ1-1; D is unresolved. The CDR3 contains 14 residues. Germline CDR1 MNHEY, CDR2 SVGAGI. V lost 4 bases and J 0 bases, leaving 9 bases between the germline ends. The CDR3 sequence is CASSSAAVNTEAFF. In nucleotides, the CDR3 is TGTGCCAGCAGTTCCGCGGCTGTGAACACTGAAGCTTTCTTT.

CDR3 loop: CASSRDTYEQYF. CDR3 bases: TGTGCCAGCAGCCGCGACACCTACGAGCAGTACTTC. V gene TRBV7-8 combines with J gene TRBJ2-7; D unresolved. V lost 5 bases and J lost 2, with 7 bases in between. Per germline, CDR1 SGHVS and CDR2 FQNEAQ. The CDR3 extends over 12 amino acids.

This rearrangement joins TRBV27 to TRBJ2-6; D gene unclear. Trimming removed 6 bases at V and 0 bases at J, with 9 bases between. Germline assignment: CDR1 MNHEY and CDR2 SMNVEV (reference sequence). The CDR3 is made up of 15 amino acids. In DNA, the CDR3 is TGTGCCAGCAGCTGGAACCCCTCTGGGGCCAACGTCCTGACTTTC. Translation: CASSWNPSGANVLTF. Full variable domain (missing parts from reference TRBV27 and TRBJ2-6): EAQVTQNPRYLITVTGKKLTVTCSQNMNHEYMSWYRQDPGLGLRQIYYSMNVEVTDKGDVPEGYKVSRKEKRNFPLILESPSPNQTSLYFCASSWNPSGANVLTFGAGSRLTVL.

The J gene is TRBJ2-7, the V gene TRBV15; 9 bases line up with TRBD1. The J segment lost 6 bases and the V segment lost 3 bases, leaving 9 bases of the junction unmatched. Germline values: CDR1 LNHNV, CDR2 YYDKDF (reference sequence). The CDR3 sequence is 15 residues long. Written as DNA, the CDR3 is TGTGCCACCAGCAGGTCCGGGACAGGGTTGGCCGAGCAGTACTTC. It encodes CATSRSGTGLAEQYF.

V gene TRBV27 combines with J gene TRBJ2-2, with no clear D. Trimming stripped 7 bases from V and 9 bases from J, with 9 bases between. Germline V gene data show CDR1 as MNHEY and CDR2 as SMNVEV (reference sequence). The CDR3 has 11 residues. CDR3 DNA: TGTGCCAGCAAGGGCAGCTGGGAGCTGTTTTTT. Translation gives CASKGSWELFF.

V usage is TRBV7-9 and J usage is TRBJ2-3; D gene unclear. This CDR3 is built from 15 residues. Trimming took off 6 bases at V and 4 bases at J, with 17 bases between the two ends. Germline V gene sequence: CDR1 SEHNR, CDR2 FQNEAQ (reference sequence). CDR3 region: CASSPKGPWADTQYF. The CDR3 DNA follows: TGTGCCAGCAGTCCTAAAGGACCGTGGGCAGATACGCAGTATTTT.

This clone was observed a handful of times. This chain connects TRBV4-2 to TRBJ1-2, with D possibly being TRBD1 (6 bases). Germline assignment: CDR1 LGHNA and CDR2 YNFKEQ. V shed 8 bases and J shed 6 bases, with 13 bases lying between them. The CDR3 runs 12 residues. In DNA, the CDR3 is TGTGCCAGCCGACAGGCTCGCGATGGCTACACCTTC. Protein product: CASRQARDGYTF.

The J gene is TRBJ1-1, the V gene TRBV25-1; no reliable D call. Trimming shortened V by 6 bases and J by 6 bases, and 11 bases separated the two germline ends. CDR1 and CDR2 from the germline V gene are MGHDK and SYGVNS. The CDR3 is 12 residues long. CDR3 coding DNA: TGTGCCAGCAGCGAGGGCGTAGCTGAAGCTTTCTTT. Its translation: CASSEGVAEAFF. The full variable domain, with the rest looked up from reference TRBV25-1 and TRBJ1-1, is EADIYQTPRYLVIGTGKKITLECSQTMGHDKMYWYQQDPGMELHLIHYSYGVNSTEKGDLSSESTVSRIRTEHFPLTLESARPSHTSQYLCASSEGVAEAFFGQGTRLTVV.

The rearrangement links TRBV7-2 to TRBJ1-3; tentative D call: TRBD1 (6 bases). The CDR3 is made up of 17 amino acids. V shed 1 base and J shed 0 bases, with 13 bases lying between them. Germline CDR1 SGHTA, CDR2 FQGNSA. This chain's CDR3 is CASSLGPQGFSGNTIYF. CDR3 nucleotide sequence: TGTGCCAGCAGCTTAGGACCCCAGGGGTTCTCTGGAAACACCATATATTTT.

This chain uses TRBV18 with TRBJ2-1; the match to TRBD1 covers 7 bases. The CDR3 extends over 16 amino acids. Germline trimming cut 3 bases from V and 2 bases from J; bases unmatched to any gene: 7. Germline values: CDR1 KGHSH, CDR2 LQKENI. CDR3 loop: CASSPSGTVTYNEQFF. The CDR3, as DNA: TGTGCCAGCTCACCGTCCGGGACAGTTACCTACAATGAGCAGTTCTTC.

The chain has TRBV5-1 and TRBJ2-1; a weak D match, TRBD2 (6 bases). Trimming left V 2 bases short and J 4 bases short, with 13 bases between. This CDR3 region has 15 residues. Germline V gene data show CDR1 as SGHRS and CDR2 as YFSETQ. CDR3: CASSFIGSQYNEQFF. CDR3 bases: TGCGCCAGCAGCTTTATCGGGAGCCAATACAATGAGCAGTTCTTC.

This clone appeared a few times. The chain joins TRBV7-8 to TRBJ1-2, with D perhaps matching TRBD1 (5 bases). Germline values: CDR1 SGHVS, CDR2 FQNEAQ. The CDR3 length is 15 residues. Trimming removed 2 bases from V and 0 bases from J, with 10 bases in between. The CDR3 sequence is CASSLQGVTNYGYTF. DNA for the CDR3: TGTGCCAGCAGCTTACAGGGCGTTACTAACTATGGCTACACCTTC.

This clone has only a few counts. V is TRBV4-1 and J is TRBJ2-1, with D perhaps TRBD2 (6 bases). CDR3 length equals 13 residues. Germline-derived CDR1 and CDR2 are MGHRA and YSYEKL. V was trimmed by 6 bases and J by 4 bases, leaving 10 bases between them. The CDR3 region is CASSQTSYNEQFF. CDR3 coding DNA: TGCGCCAGCAGTCAGACTAGTTACAATGAGCAGTTCTTC.